The rows below give T cell receptor beta chains drawn from one sample of a study of siplizumab effects on memory and regulatory T cells. Sequencing was performed with immunoSEQ multiplex PCR; in TCRdb, only in-frame clones are kept and a portion is missing. The sample lists roughly 97,000 clones; roughly 93% were seen once. Sequenced material: Tregs sorted from blood. The receptors derive from a human donor in good health. The CDR3 runs from the conserved cysteine through the conserved F or W. The order of the fields is CDR3 protein, J gene, V gene.

CDR3aa: CASSPPFGSSGGADEQFF; j_gene: TRBJ2-1; v_gene: TRBV4-2
CDR3aa: CASSATGLVQNTEAFF; j_gene: TRBJ1-1; v_gene: TRBV28
CDR3aa: CASGRGVTEAFF; j_gene: TRBJ1-1; v_gene: TRBV2
CDR3aa: CASSLMTNEKLFF; j_gene: TRBJ1-4; v_gene: TRBV7-9
CDR3aa: CATSSLGTGPNNEQFF; j_gene: TRBJ2-1; v_gene: TRBV15
CDR3aa: CASRTGRVYGYTF; j_gene: TRBJ1-2; v_gene: TRBV5-6
CDR3aa: CAIRVEGTEAFF; j_gene: TRBJ1-1; v_gene: TRBV10-3
CDR3aa: CASSLGQGADTQYF; j_gene: TRBJ2-3; v_gene: TRBV7-3
CDR3aa: CASSRTPVSYNEQFF; j_gene: TRBJ2-1; v_gene: TRBV7-7
CDR3aa: CASSIEEGPNQPQHF; j_gene: TRBJ1-5; v_gene: TRBV19
CDR3aa: CASSVASNQETQYF; j_gene: TRBJ2-5; v_gene: TRBV9
CDR3aa: CASSLGGGATLFYGYTF; j_gene: TRBJ1-2; v_gene: TRBV5-1
CDR3aa: CASSPDTDTQYF; j_gene: TRBJ2-3; v_gene: TRBV18
CDR3aa: CASSSRRPTEAFF; j_gene: TRBJ1-1; v_gene: TRBV6-4
CDR3aa: CASSLAGRVRVGYTF; j_gene: TRBJ1-2; v_gene: TRBV5-8
CDR3aa: CASSNLQGRYTGELFF; j_gene: TRBJ2-2; v_gene: TRBV21-1
CDR3aa: CSVTGSISYNEQFF; j_gene: TRBJ2-1; v_gene: TRBV29-1
CDR3aa: CASSLATGGWSGNTIYF; j_gene: TRBJ1-3; v_gene: TRBV5-1
CDR3aa: CASSDLPAGYQETQYF; j_gene: TRBJ2-5; v_gene: TRBV2
CDR3aa: CASRPSAAGTGGDEQFF; j_gene: TRBJ2-1; v_gene: TRBV19
CDR3aa: CASSQSWGSSTDTQYF; j_gene: TRBJ2-3; v_gene: TRBV4-3
CDR3aa: CASSLSSGQVTGELFF; j_gene: TRBJ2-2; v_gene: TRBV11-3
CDR3aa: CASSLTSSGINEQFF; j_gene: TRBJ2-1; v_gene: TRBV11-3
CDR3aa: CAWARGWEQFF; j_gene: TRBJ2-1; v_gene: TRBV30
CDR3aa: CAWSVWGGELFF; j_gene: TRBJ2-2; v_gene: TRBV30
CDR3aa: CASRSLAGSNTGELFF; j_gene: TRBJ2-2; v_gene: TRBV27
CDR3aa: CASSLVWGTEAFF; j_gene: TRBJ1-1; v_gene: TRBV5-6
CDR3aa: CASSEAAYGYTF; j_gene: TRBJ1-2; v_gene: TRBV2
CDR3aa: CASSLGLALPYEQYF; j_gene: TRBJ2-7; v_gene: TRBV7-9
CDR3aa: CASSIGRTAGGYGYTF; j_gene: TRBJ1-2; v_gene: TRBV5-1
CDR3aa: CASRRTGTRAETQYF; j_gene: TRBJ2-5; v_gene: TRBV5-1
CDR3aa: CSAGDTEAFF; j_gene: TRBJ1-1; v_gene: TRBV29-1
CDR3aa: CSVEGWSGQTQYF; j_gene: TRBJ2-5; v_gene: TRBV29-1
CDR3aa: CASSVGSKRGGLSEQFF; j_gene: TRBJ2-1; v_gene: TRBV9
CDR3aa: CASRELAGKSLEQYF; j_gene: TRBJ2-7; v_gene: TRBV2
CDR3aa: CASSDPGQGFYEQYF; j_gene: TRBJ2-7; v_gene: TRBV14
CDR3aa: CATGPGLAVSYNEQFF; j_gene: TRBJ2-1; v_gene: TRBV15
CDR3aa: CASSPWVGGTDTQYF; j_gene: TRBJ2-3; v_gene: TRBV27
CDR3aa: CAIFQDLTGELFF; j_gene: TRBJ2-2; v_gene: TRBV10-3
CDR3aa: CASSRRGWEGLEAFF; j_gene: TRBJ1-1; v_gene: TRBV14